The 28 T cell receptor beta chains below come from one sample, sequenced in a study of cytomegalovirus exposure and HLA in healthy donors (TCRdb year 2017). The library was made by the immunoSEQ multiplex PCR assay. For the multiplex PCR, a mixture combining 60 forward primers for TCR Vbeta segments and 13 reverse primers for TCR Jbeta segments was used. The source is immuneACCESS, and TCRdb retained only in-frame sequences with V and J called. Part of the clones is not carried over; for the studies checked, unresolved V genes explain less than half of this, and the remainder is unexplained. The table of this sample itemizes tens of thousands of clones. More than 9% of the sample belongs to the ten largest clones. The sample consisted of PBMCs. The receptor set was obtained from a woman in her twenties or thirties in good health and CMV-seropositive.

The DNA of the CDR3 is TGTGCCTGGAGTCCTTCAGCTGGAAACACCATATATTTT. Translating gives CAWSPSAGNTIYF. The rearrangement joins TRBV30 to TRBJ1-3, with no clear D. The V end was cut by 2 bases, the J end by 2 bases, with 7 bases between. The CDR3 sequence is 13 residues long. Germline V gene lookup returns CDR1 GTSNPN and CDR2 SVGIG (reference sequence).

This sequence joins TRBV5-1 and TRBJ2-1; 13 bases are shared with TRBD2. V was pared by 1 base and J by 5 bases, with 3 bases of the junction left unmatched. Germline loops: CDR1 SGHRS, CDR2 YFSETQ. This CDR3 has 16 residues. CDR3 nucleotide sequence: TGCGCCAGCAGCTTGACTAGCGGGAGGGGGGACAATGAGCAGTTCTTC. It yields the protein CASSLTSGRGDNEQFF.

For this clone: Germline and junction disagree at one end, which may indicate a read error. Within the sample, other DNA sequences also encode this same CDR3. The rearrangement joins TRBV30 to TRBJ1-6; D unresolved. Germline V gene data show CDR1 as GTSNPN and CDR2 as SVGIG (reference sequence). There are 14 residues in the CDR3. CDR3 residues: CAWSDGSPNSPLHF. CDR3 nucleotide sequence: TGTGCCTGGAGTGACGGGAGCCCTAATTCACCCCTACACTTT.

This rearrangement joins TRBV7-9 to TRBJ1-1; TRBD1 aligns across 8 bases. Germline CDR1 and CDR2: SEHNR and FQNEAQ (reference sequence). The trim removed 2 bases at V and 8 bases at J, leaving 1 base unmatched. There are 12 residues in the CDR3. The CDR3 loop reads CASSLRDREAFF. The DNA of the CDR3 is TGTGCCAGCAGCTTAAGGGACAGGGAAGCTTTCTTT.

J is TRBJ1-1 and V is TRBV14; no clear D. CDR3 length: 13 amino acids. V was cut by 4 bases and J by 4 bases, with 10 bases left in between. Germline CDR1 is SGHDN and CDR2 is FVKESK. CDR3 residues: CASSPARATEAFF. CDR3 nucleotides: TGTGCCAGCAGCCCAGCGAGGGCCACTGAAGCTTTCTTT.

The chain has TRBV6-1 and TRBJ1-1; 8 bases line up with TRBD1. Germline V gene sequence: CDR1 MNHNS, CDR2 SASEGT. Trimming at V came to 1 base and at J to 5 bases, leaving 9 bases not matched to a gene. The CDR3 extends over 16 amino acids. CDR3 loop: CASSEGTGYVRTEAFF. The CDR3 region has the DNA TGTGCCAGCAGTGAAGGGACAGGGTATGTTAGAACTGAAGCTTTCTTT.

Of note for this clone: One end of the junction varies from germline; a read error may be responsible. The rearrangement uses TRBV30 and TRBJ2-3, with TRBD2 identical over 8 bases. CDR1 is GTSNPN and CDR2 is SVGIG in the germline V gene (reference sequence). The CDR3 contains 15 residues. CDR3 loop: CAGSAIAGSTDTQYF. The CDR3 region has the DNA TGTGCCGGGAGTGCAATAGCGGGGAGCACAGATACGCAGTATTTT.

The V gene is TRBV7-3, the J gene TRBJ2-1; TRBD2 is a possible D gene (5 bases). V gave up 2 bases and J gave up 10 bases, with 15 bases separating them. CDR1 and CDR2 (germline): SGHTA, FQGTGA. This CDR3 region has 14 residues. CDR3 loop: CASSLGVGVAEQFF. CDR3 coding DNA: TGTGCCAGCAGCTTAGGTGTGGGAGTCGCGGAGCAGTTCTTC.

The CDR3 region is CASSPGTGVSSGANVLTF. The CDR3 DNA sequence: TGTGCCAGCAGCCCAGGGACAGGGGTGAGCTCTGGGGCCAACGTCCTGACTTTC. The chain joins TRBV11-3 to TRBJ2-6; 10 bases fit TRBD1. This CDR3 is built from 18 residues. Germline trimming cut 5 bases from V and 0 bases from J; bases unmatched to any gene: 7. Germline values: CDR1 SGHNT, CDR2 YENEEA. Based on the CDR3 plus reference TRBV11-3 and TRBJ2-6, the full variable domain is EAGVVQSPRYKIIEKKQPVAFWCNPISGHNTLYWYLQNLGQGPELLIRYENEEAVDDSQLPKDRFSAERLKGVDSTLKIQPAELGDSAVYLCASSPGTGVSSGANVLTFGAGSRLTVL.

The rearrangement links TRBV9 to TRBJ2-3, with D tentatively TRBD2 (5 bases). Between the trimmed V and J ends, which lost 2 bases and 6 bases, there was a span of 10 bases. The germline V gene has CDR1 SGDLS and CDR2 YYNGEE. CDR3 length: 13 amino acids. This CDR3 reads CASSVASFDTQYF. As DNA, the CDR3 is TGTGCCAGCAGCGTCGCTAGCTTCGATACGCAGTATTTT.

The CDR3 coding sequence is TGTGCCAGCAGACACCAGGGTAACCCTGAAGCTTTCTTT. It encodes CASRHQGNPEAFF. The V and J genes are TRBV5-6 and TRBJ1-1; the D gene is possibly TRBD1 (5 bases). Trimming cost V 5 bases and J 6 bases, with 14 bases left between them. CDR3 length equals 13 residues. Germline CDR1 SGHDT, CDR2 YYEEEE.

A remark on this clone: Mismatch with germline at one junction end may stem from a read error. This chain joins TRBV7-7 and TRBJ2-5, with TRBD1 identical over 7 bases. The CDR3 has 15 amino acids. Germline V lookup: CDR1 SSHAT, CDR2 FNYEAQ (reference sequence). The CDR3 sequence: CASSLRQGLQETQYF. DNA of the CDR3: TGTGCTAGCAGCTTGAGACAGGGCCTCCAAGAGACCCAGTACTTC.

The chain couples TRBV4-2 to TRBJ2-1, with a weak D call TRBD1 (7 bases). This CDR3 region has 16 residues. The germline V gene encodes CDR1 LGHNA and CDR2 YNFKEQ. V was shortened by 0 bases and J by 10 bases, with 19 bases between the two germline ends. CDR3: CASSQEMSGEDREQFF. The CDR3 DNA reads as TGTGCCAGCAGCCAAGAAATGTCGGGAGAGGACAGGGAGCAGTTCTTC.

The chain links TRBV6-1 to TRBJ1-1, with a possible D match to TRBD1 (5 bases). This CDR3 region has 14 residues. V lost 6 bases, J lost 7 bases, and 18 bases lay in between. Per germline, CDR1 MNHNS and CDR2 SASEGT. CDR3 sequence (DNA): TGTGCCAGCAGGCCCCAGGGTGGGGAAAGTGAAGCTTTCTTT. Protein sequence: CASRPQGGESEAFF.

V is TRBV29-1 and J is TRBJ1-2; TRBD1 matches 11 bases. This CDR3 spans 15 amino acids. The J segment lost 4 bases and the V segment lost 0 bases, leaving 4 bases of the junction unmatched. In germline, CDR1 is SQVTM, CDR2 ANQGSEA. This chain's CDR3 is CSVEESGQGGYGYTF. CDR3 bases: TGCAGCGTTGAAGAATCGGGACAGGGGGGCTATGGCTACACCTTC.

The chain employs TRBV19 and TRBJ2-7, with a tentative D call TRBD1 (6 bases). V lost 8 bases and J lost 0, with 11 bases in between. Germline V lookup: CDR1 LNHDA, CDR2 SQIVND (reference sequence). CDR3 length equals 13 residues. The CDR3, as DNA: TGTGCCAGTCGGGACATCAGCTCCTACGAGCAGTACTTC. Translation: CASRDISSYEQYF. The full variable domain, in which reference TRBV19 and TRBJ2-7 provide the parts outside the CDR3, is DGGITQSPKYLFRKEGQNVTLSCEQNLNHDAMYWYRQDPGQGLRLIYYSQIVNDFQKGDIAEGYSVSREKKESFPLTVTSAQKNPTAFYLCASRDISSYEQYFGPGTRLTVT.

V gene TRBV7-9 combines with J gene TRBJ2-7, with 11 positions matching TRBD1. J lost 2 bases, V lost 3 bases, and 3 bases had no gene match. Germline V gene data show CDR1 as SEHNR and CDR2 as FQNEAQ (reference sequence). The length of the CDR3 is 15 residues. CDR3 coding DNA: TGTGCCAGCAGCTTGGGGGGACAGGGGGCCTACGAGCAGTACTTC. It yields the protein CASSLGGQGAYEQYF.

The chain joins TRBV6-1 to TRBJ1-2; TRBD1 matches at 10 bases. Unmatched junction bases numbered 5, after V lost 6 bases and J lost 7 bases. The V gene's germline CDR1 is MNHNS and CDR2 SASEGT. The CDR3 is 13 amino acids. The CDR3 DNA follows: TGTGCCAGCAGACCCGGGACAGGGGTTGGCTACACCTTC. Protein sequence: CASRPGTGVGYTF.

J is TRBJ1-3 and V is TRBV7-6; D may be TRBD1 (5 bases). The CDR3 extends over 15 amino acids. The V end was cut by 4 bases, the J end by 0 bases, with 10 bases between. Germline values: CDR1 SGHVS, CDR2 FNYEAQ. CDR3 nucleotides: TGTGCCAGCAGCTCGACAGTCGACTCTGGAAACACCATATATTTT. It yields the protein CASSSTVDSGNTIYF.

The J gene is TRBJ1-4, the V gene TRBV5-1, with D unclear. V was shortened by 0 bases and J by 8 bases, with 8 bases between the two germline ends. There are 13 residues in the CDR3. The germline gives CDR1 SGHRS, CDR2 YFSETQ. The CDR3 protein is CASSLEGREKLFF. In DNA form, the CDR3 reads TGCGCCAGCAGCTTGGAAGGGAGGGAAAAACTGTTTTTT.

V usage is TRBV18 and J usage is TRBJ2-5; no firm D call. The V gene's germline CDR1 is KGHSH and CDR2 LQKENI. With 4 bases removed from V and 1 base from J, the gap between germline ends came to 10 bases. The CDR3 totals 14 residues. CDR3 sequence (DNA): TGTGCCAGCTCACGCTCTAGTGGCCAAGAGACCCAGTACTTC. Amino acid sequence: CASSRSSGQETQYF.

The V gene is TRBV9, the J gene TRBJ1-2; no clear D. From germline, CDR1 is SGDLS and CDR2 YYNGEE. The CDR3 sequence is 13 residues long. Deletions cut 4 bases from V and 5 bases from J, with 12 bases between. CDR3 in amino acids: CASSSERVYGYTF. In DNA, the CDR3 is TGTGCCAGCAGCTCCGAGCGAGTTTATGGCTACACCTTC.

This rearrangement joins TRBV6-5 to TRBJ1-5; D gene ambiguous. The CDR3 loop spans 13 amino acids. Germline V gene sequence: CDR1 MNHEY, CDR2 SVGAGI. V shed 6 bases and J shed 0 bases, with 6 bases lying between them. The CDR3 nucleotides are TGTGCCAGCAGCCCCATTAGCAATCAGCCCCAGCATTTT. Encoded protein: CASSPISNQPQHF.

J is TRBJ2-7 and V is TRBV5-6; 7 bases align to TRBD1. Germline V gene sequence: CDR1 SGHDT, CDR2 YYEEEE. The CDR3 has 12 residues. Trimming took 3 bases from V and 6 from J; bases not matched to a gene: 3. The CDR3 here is CASSWGQFEQYF. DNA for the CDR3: TGTGCCAGCAGCTGGGGACAGTTCGAGCAGTACTTC.

The CDR3 sequence: CASSLTSPTSTDTQYF. CDR3 bases: TGCGCCAGCAGCCTGACTTCGCCGACTAGCACAGATACGCAGTATTTT. The gene calls are TRBV5-1 and TRBJ2-3; D is ambiguous. The CDR3 extends over 16 amino acids. Trimming pared 4 bases from V and 0 bases from J, leaving 15 bases between. Germline-derived CDR1 and CDR2 are SGHRS and YFSETQ.

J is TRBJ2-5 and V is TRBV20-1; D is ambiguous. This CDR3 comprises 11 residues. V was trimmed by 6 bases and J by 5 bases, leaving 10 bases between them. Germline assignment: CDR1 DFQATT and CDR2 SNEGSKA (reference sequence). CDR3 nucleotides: TGCAGTGCCTTCCTAACCGAGACCCAGTACTTC. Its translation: CSAFLTETQYF.

CDR3 nucleotide sequence: TGTGCCAGCAGGCACCGGGGGAGCGATCAGCCCCAGCATTTT. Encoded protein: CASRHRGSDQPQHF. The chain combines TRBV5-6 with TRBJ1-5, with D possibly TRBD1 on 5 matching bases. Looked up from germline, CDR1 is SGHDT and CDR2 is YYEEEE. Trimming took 5 bases from V and 5 from J, leaving 14 bases between them. The CDR3 extends over 14 amino acids.

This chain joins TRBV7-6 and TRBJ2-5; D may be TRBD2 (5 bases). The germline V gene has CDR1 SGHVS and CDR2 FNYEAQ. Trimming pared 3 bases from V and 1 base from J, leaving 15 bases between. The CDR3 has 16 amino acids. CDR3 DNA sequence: TGTGCCAGCAGCTTTTTGTCGCGGGCCCCCCAAGAGACCCAGTACTTC. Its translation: CASSFLSRAPQETQYF.